This T cell receptor beta chain comes out of a study of vaccination effects on CD4 cells after COVID-19. General observations from the study: Limitations: small convalescent group and missing early post-infection timepoints.

Clones were read by immunoSEQ multiplex PCR, and TCRdb kept only the in-frame ones, dropping some. The repertoire holds over 50,000 clones, less than 80% seen once, with around 1.3% in the top ten. CDR1 is SGDLS, CDR2 YYNGEE, per germline. V was shortened by 4 bases and J by 4 bases, with 11 bases between the two germline ends. This CDR3 is 13 amino acids long. With respect to this clone: The antigen is undetermined.

Before any sequencing was done, the ViraFEST assay used viral peptide pools to expand antigen-specific CD4+ T cells. Culturing for ten to eleven days preceded CD4+ T cell isolation. Two doses of BNT162b2 or mRNA-1273 vaccine were administered to participants. IL-2 medium supplanted half the medium on days 3 and 7. The clonotype was recovered from a human donor who received a COVID-19 vaccine. Material: CD4+ T cells from PBMCs cultured with HCoV-229E spike peptides, obtained after COVID-19 vaccination. The chain combines TRBV9 with TRBJ1-2; D is unclear. This chain's CDR3 is CASSLSQSYGYTF. The CDR3 DNA is TGTGCCAGCAGCCTGTCACAGTCCTATGGCTACACCTTC.